This T cell receptor beta chain was observed in a study of blood T cell repertoires in COVID-19. The repertoire was sequenced with immunoSEQ multiplex PCR; TCRdb's copy has only in-frame clones and lacks some. In the table there are 150,000 to 200,000 clones, more than 70% of which are singletons. This CDR3 spans 14 amino acids. V lost 1 base, J lost 5 bases, and 9 bases lay in between. Germline CDR1 is SGHNT and CDR2 is YENEEA. The sequence was obtained from a woman between 55 and 75 years old with acute or convalescent COVID-19. This sequence joins TRBV11-3 and TRBJ2-4; TRBD2 might be the D (6 bases). Specimen: peripheral blood. CDR3: CASSLVGGQNIQYF. CDR3 nucleotide sequence: TGTGCCAGCAGCTTAGTGGGAGGTCAAAACATTCAGTACTTC. The variable domain in full, completed from reference TRBV11-3 and TRBJ2-4, reads EAGVVQSPRYKIIEKKQPVAFWCNPISGHNTLYWYLQNLGQGPELLIRYENEEAVDDSQLPKDRFSAERLKGVDSTLKIQPAELGDSAVYLCASSLVGGQNIQYFGAGTRLSVL.